The 29 T cell receptor beta chains in this list originate from one sample, sequenced in a study of cytomegalovirus exposure and HLA in healthy donors. PCR employed 60 Vbeta and 13 Jbeta primers. Sequenced by immunoSEQ multiplex PCR; TCRdb stores in-frame clones only, minus some. The sample yields about 120,000 clones, approximately 74% seen once. Sample: PBMCs. Receptor source: a middle-aged man in good health and CMV-seropositive.

This chain uses TRBV9 with TRBJ2-7, with 7 bases lining up with TRBD1. The CDR3 totals 13 residues. Trimming at V came to 0 bases and at J to 6 bases, leaving 3 bases not matched to a gene. Germline V gene sequence: CDR1 SGDLS, CDR2 YYNGEE. The chain's CDR3 is CASSVANRGEQYF. CDR3 coding DNA: TGTGCCAGCAGCGTAGCCAACAGGGGCGAGCAGTACTTC.

The chain recombines TRBV29-1 with TRBJ1-1; tentatively, D is TRBD1 (5 bases). Germline V lookup: CDR1 SQVTM, CDR2 ANQGSEA. This CDR3 has 15 amino acids. The ends were cut back, 0 bases at V and 6 bases at J, with 17 bases in the middle. CDR3 sequence reads: CSVEDLASGGAEAFF. The CDR3 DNA reads TGCAGCGTTGAAGATTTGGCCTCGGGAGGGGCTGAAGCTTTCTTT.

As DNA, the CDR3 is TGCGCCAGCAGCTTGGATGGTCCTAGCGGGACTAGCACAGATACGCAGTATTTT. Amino acids: CASSLDGPSGTSTDTQYF. This rearrangement joins TRBV5-1 to TRBJ2-3, with 9 bases fitting TRBD2. V was pared by 0 bases and J by 0 bases, with 8 bases of the junction left unmatched. Germline assignment: CDR1 SGHRS and CDR2 YFSETQ. CDR3 length: 18 amino acids.

The chain recombines TRBV10-3 with TRBJ2-7; D is perhaps TRBD2 (5 bases). The CDR3 runs 14 residues. The germline V and J ends were trimmed by 4 bases and 2 bases, with 12 bases remaining between them. Germline lookup yields CDR1 ENHRY and CDR2 SYGVKD. The CDR3 region has the DNA TGTGCCATCAGTGGTAGGACTCAGACCTACGAGCAGTACTTC. Translation: CAISGRTQTYEQYF.

This clone appeared a few times. The J gene is TRBJ2-1, the V gene TRBV27, with 7 bases identical to TRBD2. Germline CDR1 and CDR2: MNHEY and SMNVEV (reference sequence). The junction had 6 bases not matched to a gene; V was cut back by 3 bases and J by 4 bases. The CDR3 is 15 amino acids. The CDR3 region has the DNA TGTGCCAGCAGTTTTCGGGGGAGGGTATACAATGAGCAGTTCTTC. As protein: CASSFRGRVYNEQFF.

The rearrangement uses TRBV5-1 and TRBJ2-1; TRBD1 agrees at 8 bases. This CDR3 has 14 residues. Unmatched junction bases numbered 2, after V lost 0 bases and J lost 6 bases. The germline V gene encodes CDR1 SGHRS and CDR2 YFSETQ. CDR3 DNA: TGCGCCAGCAGCTTGGACGGACAGGGCAATGAGCAGTTCTTC. Translation: CASSLDGQGNEQFF.

This clone turned up a few times. The chain couples TRBV6-5 to TRBJ1-4, with D possibly matching TRBD1 (5 bases). From germline, CDR1 is MNHEY and CDR2 SVGAGI. Trimming removed 0 bases at V and 5 bases at J, with 13 bases between. The CDR3 runs to 16 residues. This CDR3 is CASSYSIWGENEKLFF. The CDR3 DNA reads as TGTGCCAGCAGTTACTCGATCTGGGGGGAGAATGAAAAACTGTTTTTT.

This clone was counted a single time. The chain carries TRBV27 and TRBJ2-2; TRBD1 matches 8 bases. The V segment lost 6 bases and the J segment 4 bases; nucleotides outside the gene matches: 16. The CDR3 sequence is 18 residues long. The V gene's germline CDR1 is MNHEY and CDR2 SMNVEV (reference sequence). The CDR3 DNA follows: TGTGCCAGCAGCAGACAGGGGAAAAGAGATTGGGCCACCGGGGAGCTGTTTTTT. It codes for CASSRQGKRDWATGELFF.

This sequence joins TRBV15 and TRBJ2-3; D may be TRBD1 (6 bases). This CDR3 is 14 amino acids long. Trimming took off 3 bases at V and 5 bases at J, with 12 bases between the two ends. The V gene's germline CDR1 is LNHNV and CDR2 YYDKDF (reference sequence). CDR3 sequence: CATSRGTPEDTQYF. CDR3 coding DNA: TGTGCCACCAGCAGGGGGACACCCGAAGATACGCAGTATTTT.

The gene calls are TRBV7-9 and TRBJ2-7, with 8 bases matching TRBD2. In germline, CDR1 is SEHNR, CDR2 FQNEAQ (reference sequence). This CDR3 is built from 13 residues. Trimming cost V 5 bases and J 5 bases; bases outside gene matches: 5. CDR3 sequence reads: CASSPGGIDEQYF. DNA of the CDR3: TGTGCCAGCAGCCCGGGGGGGATCGACGAGCAGTACTTC.

This chain uses TRBV5-1 with TRBJ2-7; TRBD2 is a possible D gene (7 bases). V lost 0 bases and J 6 bases, leaving 19 bases between the germline ends. Germline CDR1 SGHRS, CDR2 YFSETQ. This CDR3 has 16 amino acids. The CDR3 DNA is TGCGCCAGCAGCTTGGATAGGGGGGGCAGAGTCTCCGAGCAGTACTTC. Translated, it gives CASSLDRGGRVSEQYF.

The gene calls are TRBV10-3 and TRBJ2-7, with TRBD2 matching 9 bases. The CDR3 length is 15 residues. Per the germline V gene, CDR1 is ENHRY and CDR2 is SYGVKD. Losses at the gene ends were 3 bases for V and 6 bases for J; bases not matched to a gene: 9. CDR3 residues: CAISEGLAGFGEQYF. The CDR3 DNA reads TGTGCCATCAGTGAAGGCCTAGCGGGATTTGGCGAGCAGTACTTC.

The V and J genes are TRBV7-2 and TRBJ2-7, with D hard to call. CDR1 and CDR2 from the germline V gene are SGHTA and FQGNSA. This CDR3 region has 14 residues. V was trimmed by 5 bases and J by 0 bases, leaving 11 bases between them. The chain's CDR3 is CASSGRPHSYEQYF. CDR3 DNA: TGTGCCAGCAGCGGGCGTCCCCACTCCTACGAGCAGTACTTC.

The gene calls are TRBV4-1 and TRBJ2-3; no clear D. V shed 4 bases and J shed 1 base, with 15 bases lying between them. The CDR3 covers 16 residues. In germline, CDR1 is MGHRA, CDR2 YSYEKL. The CDR3: CASSLLTQPGTDTQYF. The CDR3 nucleotides read TGCGCCAGCAGCCTCCTGACTCAGCCTGGCACAGATACGCAGTATTTT.

This clone was counted a few times. J is TRBJ1-2 and V is TRBV6-6; a weak D match, TRBD1 (5 bases). The germline V gene has CDR1 MNHNY and CDR2 SVGAGI (reference sequence). The CDR3 has 13 residues. V dropped 5 bases and J dropped 4 bases, with 11 bases sitting between them. Here the CDR3 reads CASSLPDSYGYTF. The CDR3, as DNA: TGTGCCAGCAGTCTTCCAGACAGCTATGGCTACACCTTC.

The V call is TRBV7-2, the J call TRBJ2-5, with unresolved D. Trimming removed 9 bases from V and 1 base from J, with 12 bases in between. Germline assignment: CDR1 SGHTA and CDR2 FQGNSA. This CDR3 region has 13 residues. CDR3 sequence reads: CASTIPIQETQYF. The CDR3, as DNA: TGTGCCAGTACTATACCGATCCAAGAGACCCAGTACTTC.

This clone was seen a few times. The V and J genes are TRBV30 and TRBJ2-3; D possibly corresponds to TRBD1 (5 bases). The length of the CDR3 is 14 residues. Germline V gives CDR1 GTSNPN, CDR2 SVGIG (reference sequence). Trimming took 1 base from V and 2 from J, leaving 10 bases between them. CDR3 in DNA: TGTGCCTGGAGTGGGGGCCAGGACACAGATACGCAGTATTTT. It specifies CAWSGGQDTDTQYF.

V is TRBV25-1 and J is TRBJ2-2, with D possibly TRBD2 on 6 matching bases. The CDR3 is made up of 17 amino acids. Deletions cut 6 bases from V and 1 base from J, with 18 bases between. The V gene's germline CDR1 is MGHDK and CDR2 SYGVNS. The CDR3 coding sequence is TGTGCCAGCAGCCCGGTTTTTAGCGGATTGAACACCGGGGAGCTGTTTTTT. This gives the protein CASSPVFSGLNTGELFF.

The V and J genes are TRBV5-6 and TRBJ1-3; D unresolved. Trimming left V 6 bases short and J 0 bases short, with 13 bases between. Germline lookup yields CDR1 SGHDT and CDR2 YYEEEE. The CDR3 length is 15 residues. The DNA of the CDR3 is TGTGCCAGCAAACGCACTCCGATCTCTGGAAACACCATATATTTT. This codes for CASKRTPISGNTIYF. The whole variable domain, remainder taken from reference TRBV5-6 and TRBJ1-3, is DAGVTQSPTHLIKTRGQQVTLRCSPKSGHDTVSWYQQALGQGPQFIFQYYEEEERQRGNFPDRFSGHQFPNYSSELNVNALLLGDSALYLCASKRTPISGNTIYFGEGSWLTVV.

This clone has more than one count but fewer than ten. The junction does not match germline at one end; this may be a read error. The chain couples TRBV7-7 to TRBJ2-2; 7 nucleotides agree with TRBD1. This CDR3 spans 16 amino acids. Germline V gene lookup returns CDR1 SSHAT and CDR2 FNYEAQ (reference sequence). In DNA form, the CDR3 reads TGTGCTAGCAGCTTAACAGGGGTAGTATCCACCGGGGAGCTGTTTTTT. Amino acids: CASSLTGVVSTGELFF.

This clone is a singleton in its sample. The CDR3 region is CASSYQGDRTEAFF. DNA for the CDR3: TGTGCCAGCAGCTACCAGGGGGATAGGACTGAAGCTTTCTTT. The rearrangement joins TRBV7-2 to TRBJ1-1; TRBD1 matches 7 bases. The trim removed 4 bases at V and 5 bases at J, leaving 7 bases unmatched. This CDR3 has 14 residues. Germline CDR1 is SGHTA and CDR2 is FQGNSA.

The rearrangement joins TRBV6-5 to TRBJ2-7; the match to TRBD1 covers 8 bases. This CDR3 spans 13 amino acids. V gave up 5 bases and J gave up 4 bases; unmatched junction bases: 4. Germline-derived CDR1 and CDR2 are MNHEY and SVGAGI. This CDR3 reads CASSRGQGYEQYF. The CDR3 region has the DNA TGTGCCAGCAGTCGAGGACAGGGTTACGAGCAGTACTTC.

J is TRBJ1-1 and V is TRBV28; D not resolved. Germline CDR1 reads MDHEN; CDR2 reads SYDVKM. Trimming shortened V by 3 bases and J by 6 bases, and 11 bases separated the two germline ends. The CDR3 covers 13 residues. The CDR3 loop is CASSLEGFPEAFF. CDR3 in DNA: TGTGCCAGCAGTTTGGAGGGCTTCCCTGAAGCTTTCTTT. Drawing the rest from reference TRBV28 and TRBJ1-1, the complete variable domain is DVKVTQSSRYLVKRTGEKVFLECVQDMDHENMFWYRQDPGLGLRLIYFSYDVKMKEKGDIPEGYSVSREKKERFSLILESASTNQTSMYLCASSLEGFPEAFFGQGTRLTVV.

The gene calls are TRBV7-9 and TRBJ1-1; tentative D call: TRBD1 (6 bases). In germline, CDR1 is SEHNR, CDR2 FQNEAQ (reference sequence). The CDR3 consists of 19 residues. V dropped 2 bases and J dropped 5 bases, with 27 bases sitting between them. CDR3 sequence: CASSLSHLGGGGSVTEAFF. CDR3 in DNA: TGTGCCAGCAGCTTATCACATTTGGGGGGCGGGGGATCGGTGACTGAAGCTTTCTTT.

This clone was recorded only once. This chain joins TRBV18 and TRBJ1-1; 8 nucleotides match TRBD1. The CDR3 runs 15 residues. CDR1 is KGHSH, CDR2 LQKENI, per germline. V lost 2 bases to trimming and J lost 4 bases; unmatched junction nucleotides: 6. The chain's CDR3 is CASSPATGARTEAFF. The CDR3 region has the DNA TGTGCCAGCTCACCAGCGACAGGGGCCCGCACTGAAGCTTTCTTT.

This clone was counted only a few times. The chain is built from TRBV5-1 and TRBJ2-7; 8 bases are a match to TRBD1. Germline V lookup: CDR1 SGHRS, CDR2 YFSETQ. V shed 2 bases and J 2 bases; nucleotides not matched to a gene: 3. The CDR3 has 14 amino acids. The CDR3 reads CASSLQGVAYEQYF. The CDR3 bases are TGCGCCAGCAGCTTACAGGGGGTGGCCTACGAGCAGTACTTC.

The chain has TRBV6-1 and TRBJ2-7; D might be TRBD1 (7 bases). The CDR3 consists of 15 residues. V dropped 7 bases and J dropped 2 bases, with 18 bases sitting between them. In germline, CDR1 is MNHNS, CDR2 SASEGT. CDR3 sequence (DNA): TGTGCCAGCATCGAGGAGGGACAGCCCACCTACGAGCAGTACTTC. Translation gives CASIEEGQPTYEQYF.

The chain employs TRBV5-4 and TRBJ2-3; 7 bases align to TRBD1. V was pared by 1 base and J by 4 bases, with 6 bases of the junction left unmatched. This CDR3 is built from 15 residues. Germline V gene sequence: CDR1 SGHNT, CDR2 YYREEE (reference sequence). The CDR3 here is CASSLPDRPPDTQYF. The CDR3 coding sequence is TGTGCCAGCAGCTTGCCGGACAGGCCTCCAGATACGCAGTATTTT.

As concerns this clone: Because the CDR3's place on the DNA is in doubt, the DNA is left out and the CDR3 is given as listed by TCRdb. CDR3 region: CASSNRGLHQHF. This chain joins TRBV6-5 and TRBJ1-5; the table's D call, TRBD1, has no DNA check behind it. Germline assignment: CDR1 MNHEY and CDR2 SVGAGI. The CDR3 totals 12 residues, both ends included.